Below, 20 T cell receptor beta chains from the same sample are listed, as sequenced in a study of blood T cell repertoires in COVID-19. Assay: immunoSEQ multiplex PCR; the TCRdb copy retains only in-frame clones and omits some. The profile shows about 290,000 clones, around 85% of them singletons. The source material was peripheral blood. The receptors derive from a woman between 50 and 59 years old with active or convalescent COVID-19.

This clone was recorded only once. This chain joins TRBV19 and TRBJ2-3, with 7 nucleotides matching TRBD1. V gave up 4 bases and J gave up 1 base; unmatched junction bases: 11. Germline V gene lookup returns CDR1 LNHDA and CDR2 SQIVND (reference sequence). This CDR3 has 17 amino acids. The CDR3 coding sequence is TGTGCCAGTAGTACCTTGATAGGGACAGTTGGCACAGATACGCAGTATTTT. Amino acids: CASSTLIGTVGTDTQYF.

The CDR3 loop reads CASSDPLASRNEQFF. The CDR3 nucleotides are TGTGCCAGCAGCGACCCTCTAGCGTCAAGGAATGAGCAGTTCTTC. The chain joins TRBV9 to TRBJ2-1; tentative D call: TRBD2 (6 bases). Trimming cost V 3 bases and J 7 bases, with 17 bases left between them. CDR3 length: 15 amino acids. Germline values: CDR1 SGDLS, CDR2 YYNGEE.

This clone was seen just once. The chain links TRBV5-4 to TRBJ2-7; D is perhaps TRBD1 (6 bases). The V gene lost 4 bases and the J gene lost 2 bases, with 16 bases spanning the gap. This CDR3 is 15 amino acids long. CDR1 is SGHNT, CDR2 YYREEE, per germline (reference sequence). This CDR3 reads CASSGQGPGPYEQYF. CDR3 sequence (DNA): TGTGCCAGCAGCGGCCAGGGGCCGGGGCCCTACGAGCAGTACTTC.

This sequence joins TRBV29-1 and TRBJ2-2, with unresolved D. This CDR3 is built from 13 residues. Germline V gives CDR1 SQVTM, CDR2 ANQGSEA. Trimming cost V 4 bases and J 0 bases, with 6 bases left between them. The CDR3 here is CSVAVTNTGELFF. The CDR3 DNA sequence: TGCAGCGTTGCGGTCACGAACACCGGGGAGCTGTTTTTT.

CDR3 coding DNA: TGTGCCAGCAGCGAGGGGACAGGAAGTTTTGAAAAACTGTTTTTT. Translation: CASSEGTGSFEKLFF. V gene TRBV9 combines with J gene TRBJ1-4; 8 nucleotides agree with TRBD1. Trimming took 3 bases from V and 7 from J; bases not matched to a gene: 8. The CDR3 has 15 amino acids. Germline CDR1 and CDR2: SGDLS and YYNGEE.

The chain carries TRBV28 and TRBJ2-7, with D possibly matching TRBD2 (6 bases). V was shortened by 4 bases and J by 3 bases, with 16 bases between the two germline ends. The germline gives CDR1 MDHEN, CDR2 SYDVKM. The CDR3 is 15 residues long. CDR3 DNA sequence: TGTGCCAGCAGTTCTCTAGCACTAGCACACTACGAGCAGTACTTC. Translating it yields CASSSLALAHYEQYF.

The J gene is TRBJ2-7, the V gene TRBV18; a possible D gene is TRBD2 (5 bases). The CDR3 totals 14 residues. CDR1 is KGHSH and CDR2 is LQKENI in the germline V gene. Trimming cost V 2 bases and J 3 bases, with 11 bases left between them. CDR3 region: CASSPSSGLYEQYF. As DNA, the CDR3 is TGTGCCAGCTCACCAAGCAGCGGTCTCTACGAGCAGTACTTC.

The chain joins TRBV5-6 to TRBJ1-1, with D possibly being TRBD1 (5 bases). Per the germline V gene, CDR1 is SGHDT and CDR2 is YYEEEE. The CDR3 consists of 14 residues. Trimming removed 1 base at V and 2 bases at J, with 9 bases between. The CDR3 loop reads CASSLWGRNTEAFF. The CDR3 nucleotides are TGTGCCAGCAGCTTGTGGGGCCGTAACACTGAAGCTTTCTTT.

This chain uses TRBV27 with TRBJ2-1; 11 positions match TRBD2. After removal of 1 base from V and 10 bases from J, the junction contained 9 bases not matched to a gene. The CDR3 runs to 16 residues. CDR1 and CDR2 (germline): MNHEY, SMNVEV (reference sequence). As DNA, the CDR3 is TGTGCCAGCAGTTTATATGATTTAGCGGGAGGGTACGAGCAGTTCTTC. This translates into CASSLYDLAGGYEQFF.

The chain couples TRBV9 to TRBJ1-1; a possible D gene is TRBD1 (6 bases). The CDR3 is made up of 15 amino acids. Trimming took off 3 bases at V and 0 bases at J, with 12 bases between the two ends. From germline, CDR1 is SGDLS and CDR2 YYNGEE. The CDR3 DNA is TGTGCCAGCAGCGCGGGACACGGTCTGAACACTGAAGCTTTCTTT. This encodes CASSAGHGLNTEAFF.

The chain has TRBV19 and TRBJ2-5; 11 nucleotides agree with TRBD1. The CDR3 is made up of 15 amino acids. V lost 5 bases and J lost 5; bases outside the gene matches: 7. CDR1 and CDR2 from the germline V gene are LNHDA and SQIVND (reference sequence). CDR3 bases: TGTGCCAGTAGTTTCGGACAGGGGGCCTTGGAGACCCAGTACTTC. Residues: CASSFGQGALETQYF.

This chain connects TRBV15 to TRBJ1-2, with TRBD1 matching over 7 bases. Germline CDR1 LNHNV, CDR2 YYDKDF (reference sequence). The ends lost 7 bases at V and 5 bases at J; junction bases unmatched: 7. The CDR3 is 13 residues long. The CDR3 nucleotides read TGTGCCACCAACTCGCCGGGACAGTATGGCTACACCTTC. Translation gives CATNSPGQYGYTF.

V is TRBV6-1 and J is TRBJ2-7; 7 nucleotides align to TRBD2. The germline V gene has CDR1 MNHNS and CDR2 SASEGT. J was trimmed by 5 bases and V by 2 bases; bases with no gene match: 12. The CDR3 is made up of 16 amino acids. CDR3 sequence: CASSEFSGIRVDEQYF. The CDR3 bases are TGTGCCAGCAGTGAATTCAGCGGGATTAGGGTGGACGAGCAGTACTTC.

The CDR3 region has the DNA TGTGCCAGCAGCGCACAGGGTTTCGCTGGAAACACCATATATTTT. Its protein is CASSAQGFAGNTIYF. The chain has TRBV11-1 and TRBJ1-3; the D gene is possibly TRBD1 (6 bases). V dropped 5 bases and J dropped 2 bases, with 13 bases sitting between them. Germline V lookup: CDR1 SGHAT, CDR2 FQDESV (reference sequence). The length of the CDR3 is 15 residues. The full variable domain, its missing parts supplied by reference TRBV11-1 and TRBJ1-3, is EAEVAQSPRYKITEKSQAVAFWCDPISGHATLYWYRQILGQGPELLVQFQDESVVDDSQLPKDRFSAERLKGVDSTLKIQPAELGDSAMYLCASSAQGFAGNTIYFGEGSWLTVV.

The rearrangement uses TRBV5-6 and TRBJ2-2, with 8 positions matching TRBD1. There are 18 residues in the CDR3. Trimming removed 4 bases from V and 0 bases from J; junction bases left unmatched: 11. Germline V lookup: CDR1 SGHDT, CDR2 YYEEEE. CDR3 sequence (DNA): TGTGCCAGCAGCCTCACCCCAGGGGGCGCGGCGAACACCGGGGAGCTGTTTTTT. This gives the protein CASSLTPGGAANTGELFF.

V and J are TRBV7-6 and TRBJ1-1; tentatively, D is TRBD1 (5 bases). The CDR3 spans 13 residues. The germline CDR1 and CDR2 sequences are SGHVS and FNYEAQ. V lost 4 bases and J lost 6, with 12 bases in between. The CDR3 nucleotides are TGTGCCAGCAGCTCCAACAGGAATTCTGAAGCTTTCTTT. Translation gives CASSSNRNSEAFF.

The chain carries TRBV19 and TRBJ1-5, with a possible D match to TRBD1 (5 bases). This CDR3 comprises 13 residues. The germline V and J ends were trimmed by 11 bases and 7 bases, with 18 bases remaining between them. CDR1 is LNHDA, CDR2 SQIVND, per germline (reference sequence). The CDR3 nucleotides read TGTGCCGGGGGGGGGAGTAGGTACCAGCCCCAGCATTTT. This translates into CAGGGSRYQPQHF. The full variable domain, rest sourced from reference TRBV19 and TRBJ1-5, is DGGITQSPKYLFRKEGQNVTLSCEQNLNHDAMYWYRQDPGQGLRLIYYSQIVNDFQKGDIAEGYSVSREKKESFPLTVTSAQKNPTAFYLCAGGGSRYQPQHFGDGTRLSIL.

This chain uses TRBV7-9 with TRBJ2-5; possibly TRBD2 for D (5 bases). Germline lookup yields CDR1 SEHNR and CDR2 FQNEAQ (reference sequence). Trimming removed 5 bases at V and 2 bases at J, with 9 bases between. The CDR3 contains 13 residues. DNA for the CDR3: TGTGCCAGCAGCAGAGGGATACAAGAGACCCAGTACTTC. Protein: CASSRGIQETQYF.

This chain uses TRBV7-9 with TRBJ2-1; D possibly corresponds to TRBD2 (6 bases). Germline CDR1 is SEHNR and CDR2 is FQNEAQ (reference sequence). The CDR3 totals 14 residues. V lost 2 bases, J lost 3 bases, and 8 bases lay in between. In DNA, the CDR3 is TGTGCCAGCAGCTTACCGGACTACTACAATGAGCAGTTCTTC. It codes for CASSLPDYYNEQFF.

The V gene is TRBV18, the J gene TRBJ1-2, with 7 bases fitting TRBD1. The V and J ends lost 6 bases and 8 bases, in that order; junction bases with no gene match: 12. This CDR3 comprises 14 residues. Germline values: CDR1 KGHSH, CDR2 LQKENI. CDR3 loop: CASSLATGSGGYTF. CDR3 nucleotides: TGTGCCAGCTCGCTCGCGACAGGGAGTGGCGGCTACACCTTC.